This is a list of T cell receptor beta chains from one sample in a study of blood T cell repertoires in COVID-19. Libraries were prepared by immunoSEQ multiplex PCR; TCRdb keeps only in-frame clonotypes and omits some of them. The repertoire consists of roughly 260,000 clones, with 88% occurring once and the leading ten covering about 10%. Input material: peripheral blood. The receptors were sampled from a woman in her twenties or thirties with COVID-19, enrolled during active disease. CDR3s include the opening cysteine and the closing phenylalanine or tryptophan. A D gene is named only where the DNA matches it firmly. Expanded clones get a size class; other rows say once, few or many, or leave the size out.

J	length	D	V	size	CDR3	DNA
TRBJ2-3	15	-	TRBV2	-	CASSEGGASTDTQYF	TGTGCCAGCAGTGAGGGGGGGGCCAGCACAGATACGCAGTATTTT
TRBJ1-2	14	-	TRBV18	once	CASSPAGSNYGYTF	TGTGCCAGCTCACCAGCGGGGTCCAACTATGGCTACACCTTC
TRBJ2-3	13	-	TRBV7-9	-	CASLAASTDTQYF	TGTGCCAGCTTGGCGGCCAGCACAGATACGCAGTATTTT
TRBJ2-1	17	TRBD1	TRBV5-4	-	CASSLTTGTGVYNEQFF	TGTGCCAGCAGCTTGACCACCGGGACAGGGGTCTACAATGAGCAGTTCTTC
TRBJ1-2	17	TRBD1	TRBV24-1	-	CATSDSSSRQGLYGYTF	TGTGCCACCAGTGATTCGTCATCTCGACAGGGCCTCTATGGCTACACCTTC
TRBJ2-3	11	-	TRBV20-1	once	CSAEIEDTQYF	TGCAGTGCCGAGATTGAGGATACGCAGTATTTT
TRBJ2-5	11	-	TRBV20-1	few	CSGENQETQYF	TGCAGTGGAGAGAATCAAGAGACCCAGTACTTC
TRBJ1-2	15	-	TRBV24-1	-	CATSAGSVSNYGYTF	TGTGCCACCAGCGCAGGGTCAGTTTCTAACTATGGCTACACCTTC
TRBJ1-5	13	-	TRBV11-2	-	CASSLDRDQPQHF	TGTGCCAGCAGCTTAGACAGGGATCAGCCCCAGCATTTT
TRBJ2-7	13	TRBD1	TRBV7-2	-	CASSPTGKAEQYF	TGTGCCAGCAGCCCGACAGGGAAGGCCGAGCAGTACTTC
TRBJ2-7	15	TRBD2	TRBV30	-	CAWRQSSGFSYEQYF	TGTGCCTGGAGGCAATCTAGCGGCTTTTCCTACGAGCAGTACTTC
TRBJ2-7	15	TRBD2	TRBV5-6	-	CASSEGLAGAYEQYF	TGTGCCAGCAGCGAGGGACTAGCGGGAGCTTACGAGCAGTACTTC
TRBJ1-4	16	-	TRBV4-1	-	CASSQGLEGEVEKLFF	TGCGCCAGCAGCCAAGGACTTGAGGGCGAGGTTGAAAAACTGTTTTTT
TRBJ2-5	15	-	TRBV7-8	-	CASSLQLPGRGTQYF	TGTGCCAGCAGCTTACAACTACCCGGTAGGGGGACCCAGTACTTC
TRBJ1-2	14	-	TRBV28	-	CASRPFDRSYGYTF	TGTGCCAGCAGACCCTTTGACCGGAGCTATGGCTACACCTTC
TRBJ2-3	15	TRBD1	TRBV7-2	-	CASVRTGQRTDTQYF	TGTGCCAGCGTAAGAACGGGACAGCGCACAGATACGCAGTATTTT
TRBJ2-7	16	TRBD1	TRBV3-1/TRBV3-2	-	CASSQGEGQDVNEQYF	TGTGCCAGCAGCCAAGGAGAAGGACAGGACGTAAACGAGCAGTACTTC
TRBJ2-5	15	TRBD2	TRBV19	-	CASSIGGRAAETQYF	TGTGCCAGTAGTATAGGCGGGAGGGCCGCAGAGACCCAGTACTTC